The 6 T cell receptor beta chains given below trace back to one sample, sequenced in a study of T cell repertoires in cytomegalovirus infection. TCRdb ran MiXCR on the reads and lists one entry per CDR3 protein. The sample holds about 400,000 distinct CDR3 sequences; about 35% are singletons and the top ten take approximately 15%. These receptors are not linked to any known antigen. The sample here was cultured PBMCs, taken from culture after CMV antigen stimulation. Every receptor here comes from a human donor in good health (CMV status not recorded). Some clones in this sample may be carry-over from other donors' samples.

The CDR3 sequence is CASSLLNLAGNTGELFF. CDR3 sequence (DNA): TGTGCCAGCAGCTTGTTGAATCTAGCGGGGAACACCGGGGAGCTGTTTTTT. J is TRBJ2-2 and V is TRBV7-9; 8 bases are shared with TRBD2. Trimming removed 3 bases from V and 1 base from J; junction bases left unmatched: 7. The CDR3 extends over 17 amino acids. The germline CDR1 and CDR2 sequences are SEHNR and FQNEAQ (reference sequence).

The chain couples TRBV6-1 to TRBJ1-1; D is unresolved. CDR1 MNHNS and CDR2 SASEGT come from the germline V gene. The CDR3 covers 15 residues. The V end lost 3 bases, the J end lost 0 bases, and 11 bases lay between the germline ends. CDR3 nucleotides: TGTGCCAGCAGTGACGGGTCGATGGTGAACACTGAAGCTTTCTTT. Translated: CASSDGSMVNTEAFF.

This rearrangement joins TRBV19 to TRBJ1-1; no clear D gene. V was shortened by 6 bases and J by 0 bases, with 14 bases between the two germline ends. The CDR3 consists of 15 residues. The germline CDR1 and CDR2 sequences are LNHDA and SQIVND (reference sequence). CDR3 region: CASRWSDSMNTEAFF. CDR3 nucleotides: TGTGCCAGTAGGTGGTCAGACTCCATGAACACTGAAGCTTTCTTT.

The V gene is TRBV20-1, the J gene TRBJ2-1; no clear D gene. V lost 2 bases, J lost 4 bases, and 15 bases lay in between. CDR3 length: 15 residues. Looked up from germline, CDR1 is DFQATT and CDR2 is SNEGSKA (reference sequence). CDR3 bases: TGCAGTGCTAGACCCCCCAATCGGAGATACAATGAGCAGTTCTTC. It translates to CSARPPNRRYNEQFF.

J is TRBJ1-5 and V is TRBV4-1; D gene ambiguous. This CDR3 region has 12 residues. The germline V and J ends were trimmed by 1 base and 11 bases, with 9 bases remaining between them. Germline V CDR1 and CDR2: MGHRA, YSYEKL. CDR3 coding DNA: TGCGCCAGCAGCCAAGTGGGTGGGACCCAGCATTTT. Its translation: CASSQVGGTQHF.

Ten or more counts support this clonotype. The chain joins TRBV7-2 to TRBJ2-1; 13 bases line up with TRBD2. The CDR3 covers 17 residues. Germline V lookup: CDR1 SGHTA, CDR2 FQGNSA. V trimming: 1 base; J trimming: 7 bases; junction bases outside the gene matches: 7. CDR3 sequence reads: CASSLGTSGRVKNEQFF. CDR3 in DNA: TGTGCCAGCAGCTTAGGCACTAGCGGGAGGGTGAAGAATGAGCAGTTCTTC.